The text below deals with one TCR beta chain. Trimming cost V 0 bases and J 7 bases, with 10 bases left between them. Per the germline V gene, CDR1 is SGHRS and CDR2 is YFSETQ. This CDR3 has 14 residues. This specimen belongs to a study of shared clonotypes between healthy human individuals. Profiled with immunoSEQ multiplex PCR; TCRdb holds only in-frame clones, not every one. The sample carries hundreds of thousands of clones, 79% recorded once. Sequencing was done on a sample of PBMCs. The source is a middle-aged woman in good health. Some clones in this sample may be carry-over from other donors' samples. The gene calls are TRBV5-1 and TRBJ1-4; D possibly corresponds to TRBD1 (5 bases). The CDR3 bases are TGCGCCAGCAGCTTGGCGGTCGGGGGTGAAAAACTGTTTTTT. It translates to CASSLAVGGEKLFF. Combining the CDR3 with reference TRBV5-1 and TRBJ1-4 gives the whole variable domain KAGVTQTPRYLIKTRGQQVTLSCSPISGHRSVSWYQQTPGQGLQFLFEYFSETQRNKGNFPGRFSGRQFSNSRSEMNVSTLELGDSALYLCASSLAVGGEKLFFGSGTQLSVL.